The T cell receptor (beta chain) described here comes from a study of blood T cell repertoires in COVID-19. For the study at large: Researchers got acute and convalescent COVID-19 samples from the United States, Italy and Spain. PBMCs, B-cell-depleted T cells, or T cells provided the cDNA or gDNA that made up the material.

This CDR3 has 17 residues. CDR1 SEHNR and CDR2 FQNEAQ come from the germline V gene (reference sequence). J lost 7 bases, V lost 0 bases, and 6 bases had no gene match. This clone was detected only a few times. Authors' processing steps: The assay estimated nucleated cells by amplifying reference gene primers. Data came from immunoSEQ multiplex PCR; TCRdb stores just in-frame clones and leaves some out. That table furnishes V, J and clone size, whereas the DNA furnished D and trimming. The repertoire holds approximately 170,000 clones, with about four fifths as singletons. The sample comprised peripheral blood. The origin of this receptor is a man in his 70s who had recovered from COVID-19. This chain uses TRBV7-9 with TRBJ2-5; 15 bases are shared with TRBD2. The CDR3 region has the DNA TGTGCCAGCAGCTTAGCGCCGGGACTAGCGGGAGGAGGGACCCAGTACTTC. Translation: CASSLAPGLAGGGTQYF.